The TCR beta chain described here comes from a study of T-cell reconstitution after alpha-beta-depleted transplantation in children. This clonotype has more than one count but fewer than ten. Unmatched junction bases numbered 10, after V lost 6 bases and J lost 8 bases. The CDR3 has 15 amino acids. CDR1 and CDR2 (germline): SGHTS, YDEGEE. Library preparation (for TCRbeta) was performed with unique molecular identifiers. Using its own MiXCR run on the PCR reads, TCRdb lists one record per CDR3 protein. This table has some 340,000 distinct CDR3 sequences, approximately 10% appearing once. The rearrangement uses TRBV5-8 and TRBJ2-1; the match to TRBD2 covers 11 bases. Sequencing used PBMCs from the stem cell graft donor, obtained from the stem cell graft. The sequence came from a human donor who donated a stem cell graft to a child with acute lymphoblastic leukemia. The CDR3 DNA sequence: TGTGCCAGCACACTAGCGGGAGTGAGCTGGGATGAGCAGTTCTTC. Translated, it gives CASTLAGVSWDEQFF.